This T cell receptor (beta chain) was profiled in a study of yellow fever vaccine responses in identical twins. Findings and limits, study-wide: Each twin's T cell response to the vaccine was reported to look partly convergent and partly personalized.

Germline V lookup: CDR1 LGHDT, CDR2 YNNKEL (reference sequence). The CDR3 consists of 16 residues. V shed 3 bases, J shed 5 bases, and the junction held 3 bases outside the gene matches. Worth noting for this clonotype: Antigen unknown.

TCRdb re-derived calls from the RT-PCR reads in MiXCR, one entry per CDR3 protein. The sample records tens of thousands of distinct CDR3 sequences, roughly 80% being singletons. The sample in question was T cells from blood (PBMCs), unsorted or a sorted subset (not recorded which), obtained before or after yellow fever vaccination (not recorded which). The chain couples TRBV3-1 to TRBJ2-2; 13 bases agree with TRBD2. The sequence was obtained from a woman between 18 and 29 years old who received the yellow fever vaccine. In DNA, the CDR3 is TGTGCCAGCAGCCACGGACTAGCGGGAGAAACCGGGGAGCTGTTTTTT. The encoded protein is CASSHGLAGETGELFF. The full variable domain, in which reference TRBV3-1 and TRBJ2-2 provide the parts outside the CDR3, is DTAVSQTPKYLVTQMGNDKSIKCEQNLGHDTMYWYKQDSKKFLKIMFSYNNKELIINETVPNRFSPKSPDKAHLNLHINSLELGDSAVYFCASSHGLAGETGELFFGEGSRLTVL.